Listed below are T cell receptor beta chains from one sample, sequenced in a study of T-cell memory formation after mild COVID-19. TCRdb ran MiXCR on the 5' RACE reads and lists one entry per CDR3 protein. The table includes over 150,000 distinct CDR3 sequences, roughly 20% detected once. The specimen sequenced was PBMCs or a T cell subset sorted from them (not recorded which). These receptors all come from a young man who had mild COVID-19 (a few samples of this study predate the infection). Cell type and time point are not known. CDR3s include the opening cysteine and the closing phenylalanine or tryptophan. Each record gives: D gene, clone size, J gene, V gene, CDR3 DNA, CDR3 protein. A D gene is named only where the DNA matches it firmly. The size entry is marked missing in some rows and otherwise reads once, few, many or a size class.

>TRBD1|few|TRBJ1-2|TRBV29-1
TGCAGCGTTGAAGGGGACAGGGGAAGAGGCTACACCTTC
CSVEGDRGRGYTF
>TRBD1|NA|TRBJ1-1|TRBV6-1
TGTGCCAGCAGTGAACCCGGACAGGGGGTCGGGAACACTGAAGCTTTCTTT
CASSEPGQGVGNTEAFF
>NA|many|TRBJ2-1|TRBV20-1
TGCAGTGCTAGAGATCGGAGGTTGTATGAGCAGTTCTTC
CSARDRRLYEQFF
>NA|few|TRBJ2-5|TRBV29-1
TGCAGCGTTGCGGCAGGTGTTGCGGGGGAGACCCAGTACTTC
CSVAAGVAGETQYF
>TRBD1|few|TRBJ2-6|TRBV25-1
TGTGCCAGCAGTGCCCGACCGGGACAGTCGGGTGGGGCCAACGTCCTGACTTTC
CASSARPGQSGGANVLTF
>NA|few|TRBJ2-3|TRBV5-1
TGCGCCAGCAGCCTCCCCAACAGGGGGGGTAGTACGCAGTATTTT
CASSLPNRGGSTQYF
>NA|few|TRBJ2-2|TRBV5-1
TGCGCCAGCATAAAAGGGGAAGTCCGAACGAACACCGGGGAGCTGTTTTTT
CASIKGEVRTNTGELFF
>TRBD2|few|TRBJ2-3|TRBV12-3/TRBV12-4
TGTGCCAGCAGTCTAAGACTAGCGGGGGGGCAATATACGCAGTATTTT
CASSLRLAGGQYTQYF
>TRBD1|NA|TRBJ1-2|TRBV2
TGTGCCAGCGGGCTGGGACAGGGCCGACCCTATGGCTACACCTTC
CASGLGQGRPYGYTF
>TRBD1|NA|TRBJ2-7|TRBV6-5
TGTGCCAGCAGTTGGTCCTTAGGACAGGGGAAAGAGCAGTACTTC
CASSWSLGQGKEQYF
>TRBD1|few|TRBJ1-1|TRBV12-3/TRBV12-4
TGTGCCAGCAGGAGGGACAGGAACACTGAAGCTTTCTTT
CASRRDRNTEAFF
>TRBD1|few|TRBJ1-1|TRBV7-9
TGTGCCAGCAGCTTGGACCCGGGACAGAAGAACACTGAAGCTTTCTTT
CASSLDPGQKNTEAFF
>NA|NA|TRBJ2-2|TRBV5-1
TGCGCCAGCAGCTGGGGTGGGACATCGAACACCGGGGAGCTGTTTTTT
CASSWGGTSNTGELFF
>TRBD1|NA|TRBJ1-2|TRBV10-3
TGTGCCATCAGTGAAACAGGGGGCTATGGCTACACCTTC
CAISETGGYGYTF
>NA|NA|TRBJ1-4|TRBV9
TGTGCCAGCAGCGTAGGTGGCGGACTGAATGAAAAACTGTTTTTT
CASSVGGGLNEKLFF
>TRBD1|NA|TRBJ1-1|TRBV6-5
TGTGCCAGCAGTTCCCCGACAGGGAGTGAAGCTTTCTTT
CASSSPTGSEAFF
>NA|few|TRBJ2-1|TRBV28
TGTGCCAGCAAAAGCCTGTACAATGAGCAGTTCTTC
CASKSLYNEQFF
>NA|few|TRBJ2-5|TRBV24-1
TGTGCCACCAGCCCAGGACGTCCCCGGGAACAGACCCAGTACTTC
CATSPGRPREQTQYF
>NA|NA|TRBJ1-5|TRBV6-2/TRBV6-3
TGTGCCAGCCTACCAGGGGTCTCTCCTTTGGGACAGCCCCAGCATTTT
CASLPGVSPLGQPQHF
>NA|NA|TRBJ1-5|TRBV5-5
TGTGCCAGCAGCACTACAGGGACCCAGCCCCAGCATTTT
CASSTTGTQPQHF
>NA|NA|TRBJ2-5|TRBV7-9
TGTGCCAGCAGCTTAGCGGGGATGAAATGGGAGACCCAGTACTTC
CASSLAGMKWETQYF
>TRBD2|few|TRBJ2-3|TRBV7-9
TGTGCCAGCAGCAGCGGACTAGCGGGATTGGGAACAGATACGCAGTATTTT
CASSSGLAGLGTDTQYF
>NA|NA|TRBJ1-5|TRBV30
TGTGCCTGGAGTGTATTCAGCAATCAGCCCCAGCATTTT
CAWSVFSNQPQHF
>NA|NA|TRBJ2-1|TRBV24-1
TGTGCCACCAGTGACCTGATTGACAATGAGCAGTTCTTC
CATSDLIDNEQFF
>NA|few|TRBJ2-3|TRBV10-3
TGTGCCATCAGCCGACCGGACACAGATACGCAGTATTTT
CAISRPDTDTQYF
>NA|NA|TRBJ2-3|TRBV24-1
TGTGCCACCTCTGACAGAGTCCATACGCAGTATTTT
CATSDRVHTQYF
>NA|many|TRBJ2-7|TRBV5-1
TGCGCCAGCAGCCCGGGGATTGGGAGCTCCTACGAGCAGTACTTC
CASSPGIGSSYEQYF
>NA|few|TRBJ2-2|TRBV7-2
TGTGCCAGCAGCTTACGGCCGGGCTCCGGGGAGCTGTTTTTT
CASSLRPGSGELFF
>TRBD1|few|TRBJ1-5|TRBV20-1
TGCAGTGCCCTAGGACAGGGGGGCAATCAGCCCCAGCATTTT
CSALGQGGNQPQHF
>NA|many|TRBJ2-7|TRBV6-2/TRBV6-3
TGTGCCAGCGGTCCTGTGGGGACCTCCTACGAGCAGTACTTC
CASGPVGTSYEQYF
>TRBD2|few|TRBJ2-7|TRBV6-5
TGTGCCAGCAGTTACACCTCTAGCGGGGGGGCCTACGAGCAGTACTTC
CASSYTSSGGAYEQYF
>NA|few|TRBJ2-3|TRBV7-3
TGTGCCAGCAGCCCGGCGGGCGCAGATACGCAGTATTTT
CASSPAGADTQYF
>TRBD1|NA|TRBJ2-7|TRBV6-5
TGTGCCAGCAGAACGACAGGGTTTTTCCACGAGCAGTACTTC
CASRTTGFFHEQYF
>NA|NA|TRBJ1-2|TRBV10-3
TGTGCCATCAGTGAGTCGGGGAGCGGCTATTACACCTTC
CAISESGSGYYTF
>TRBD1|NA|TRBJ1-5|TRBV4-2
TGTGCCAGCAGCCAAGCGGAGGGACAGGGTGTCAGACAGCCCCAGCATTTT
CASSQAEGQGVRQPQHF
>NA|NA|TRBJ1-6|TRBV10-3
TGTGCCATCAGCGGAGACCTCTCCTATAATTCACCCCTCCACTTT
CAISGDLSYNSPLHF
>TRBD1|few|TRBJ2-3|TRBV6-5
TGTGCCAGCACATCAGGGGGCGGGGATACGCAGTATTTT
CASTSGGGDTQYF
>TRBD2|NA|TRBJ2-7|TRBV9
TGTGCCAGCAGCGTAGACCCGGTGGGGGGGAGCCACGAGCAGTACTTC
CASSVDPVGGSHEQYF
>NA|NA|TRBJ1-3|TRBV20-1
TGCAGTGCTAGTAACAGGGTCGGAAACACCATATATTTT
CSASNRVGNTIYF
>NA|NA|TRBJ1-2|TRBV6-5
TGTGCCAGCAGCCCTGGACACCTATATGGCTACACCTTC
CASSPGHLYGYTF
>NA|few|TRBJ2-5|TRBV18
TGTGCCAGCTCACCCGGACTGCAAGAGACCCAGTACTTC
CASSPGLQETQYF
>NA|few|TRBJ1-6|TRBV7-2
TGTGCCAGCAGCACGGGCCCTCGATGGAGAAATTCACCCCTCCACTTT
CASSTGPRWRNSPLHF
>TRBD1|few|TRBJ1-2|TRBV5-5
TGTGCCAGCAGCCCGAAGACGGGACAGGCATACTATGGCTACACCTTC
CASSPKTGQAYYGYTF
>TRBD2|NA|TRBJ2-1|TRBV7-9
TGTGCCAGCAGCTTGTGGAGCGGGGCGGGGGATGAGCAGTTCTTC
CASSLWSGAGDEQFF
>TRBD1|NA|TRBJ2-1|TRBV5-8
TGTGCCAGCAGCTTGTTAGGTTGGGGACAGGAAAATGAGCAGTTCTTC
CASSLLGWGQENEQFF
>NA|many|TRBJ2-3|TRBV5-1
TGCGCCAGCAGCTTGTGGTCAGATACGCAGTATTTT
CASSLWSDTQYF
>NA|NA|TRBJ1-6|TRBV4-2
TGTGCCAGCAGCCAAGTCAGAGGGACCTATAATTCACCCCTCCACTTT
CASSQVRGTYNSPLHF
>TRBD1|few|TRBJ1-5|TRBV6-2/TRBV6-3
TGTGCCAGCAGGCCCACCGGACAGGGAAGCAATCAGCCCCAGCATTTT
CASRPTGQGSNQPQHF
>NA|NA|TRBJ2-3|TRBV5-1
TGCGCCAGCAGCTTTGAGGGGAGGCGCGGCGATACGCAGTATTTT
CASSFEGRRGDTQYF
>TRBD1|NA|TRBJ1-1|TRBV27
TGTGCCAGCAGTTTCGGGACAGGGACTGAAGCTTTCTTT
CASSFGTGTEAFF
>NA|NA|TRBJ1-2|TRBV5-4
TGTGCCAGCAGCCAGACAGATCTGGGCTACACCTTC
CASSQTDLGYTF
>TRBD2|few|TRBJ2-3|TRBV4-3
TGCGCCAGCAGCCAAGATCTAGCGGGGGGTGCAGATACGCAGTATTTT
CASSQDLAGGADTQYF
>TRBD1|NA|TRBJ1-6|TRBV18
TGTGCCAGCTCACTAGCCGGGACAGCAGATTCACCCCTCCACTTT
CASSLAGTADSPLHF
>TRBD1|few|TRBJ1-5|TRBV6-2/TRBV6-3
TGTGCCAGCACCAATGACAGGGGGCAAGATCAGCCCCAGCATTTT
CASTNDRGQDQPQHF
>NA|NA|TRBJ2-3|TRBV6-4
TGTGCCAGCAGTGAGGAAGGTTCGGATACGCAGTATTTT
CASSEEGSDTQYF